Presented here are 26 T cell receptor beta chains from one specimen sequenced in a study of Ad26.COV2.S vaccination and SARS-CoV-2 variants. Treatment: some 19 received Ad26.COV2.S at low or high dose, single or two shots; five or six received placebo; per-sample allocation not given. Sampling took place 63 days after the first vaccine or placebo injection. Clones were read by immunoSEQ multiplex PCR, and TCRdb kept only the in-frame ones, dropping some. Here the sample spans a few hundred thousand clones, around 89% being singletons. This specimen was peripheral blood, taken in a trial of Ad26.COV2.S vaccine versus placebo. Receptors were obtained from a person aged 18-60 years who received the Ad26.COV2.S COVID-19 vaccine or a placebo.

This chain connects TRBV28 to TRBJ1-4, with 7 bases aligning to TRBD1. Losses at the gene ends were 5 bases for V and 6 bases for J; bases not matched to a gene: 6. The CDR3 spans 14 residues. The germline V gene has CDR1 MDHEN and CDR2 SYDVKM. This CDR3 is CASSASGTDEKLFF. The CDR3 DNA follows: TGTGCCAGCAGTGCCTCCGGGACAGATGAAAAACTGTTTTTT. The full variable domain, rest sourced from reference TRBV28 and TRBJ1-4, is DVKVTQSSRYLVKRTGEKVFLECVQDMDHENMFWYRQDPGLGLRLIYFSYDVKMKEKGDIPEGYSVSREKKERFSLILESASTNQTSMYLCASSASGTDEKLFFGSGTQLSVL.

The CDR3 DNA reads TGCGCCAGCAGCCAGGAAAGGCCGGGGCTCTATGGCTACACCTTC. Protein sequence: CASSQERPGLYGYTF. This rearrangement joins TRBV4-1 to TRBJ1-2; D might be TRBD1 (5 bases). Between the trimmed V and J ends, which lost 3 bases and 4 bases, there was a span of 15 bases. The CDR3 runs 15 residues. The V gene's germline CDR1 is MGHRA and CDR2 YSYEKL.

The chain couples TRBV15 to TRBJ1-1; D not resolved. Germline V gene lookup returns CDR1 LNHNV and CDR2 YYDKDF (reference sequence). This CDR3 contains 13 residues. Trimming pared 0 bases from V and 4 bases from J, leaving 6 bases between. CDR3 sequence reads: CATSRDPGTEAFF. In DNA, the CDR3 is TGTGCCACCAGCAGAGATCCGGGCACTGAAGCTTTCTTT.

The chain employs TRBV5-1 and TRBJ1-2; D is possibly TRBD1 (5 bases). The ends were cut back, 0 bases at V and 8 bases at J, with 20 bases in the middle. The CDR3 spans 16 residues. Germline assignment: CDR1 SGHRS and CDR2 YFSETQ. In DNA, the CDR3 is TGCGCCAGCAGCTTGGCCGGTCTGGGGCAGACCGGGGGCTACACCTTC. The encoded protein is CASSLAGLGQTGGYTF.

The chain has TRBV18 and TRBJ2-3; 11 bases line up with TRBD2. Germline trimming cut 5 bases from V and 0 bases from J; bases unmatched to any gene: 10. Germline assignment: CDR1 KGHSH and CDR2 LQKENI. The CDR3 contains 18 residues. The CDR3 DNA follows: TGTGCCAGCTCAGCGCAAACTAGCGGGGGCCTTAGCACAGATACGCAGTATTTT. It encodes CASSAQTSGGLSTDTQYF.

A few counts support this clone. The chain is built from TRBV6-2 or TRBV6-3 and TRBJ2-7; D not certain. V gave up 2 bases and J gave up 4 bases, with 15 bases separating them. There are 15 residues in the CDR3. Germline-derived CDR1 and CDR2 are MNHEY and SVGEGT. CDR3 residues: CASSYPFMNGYEQYF. CDR3 bases: TGTGCCAGCAGTTACCCATTCATGAACGGGTACGAGCAGTACTTC.

The chain recombines TRBV5-5 with TRBJ2-3, with D possibly TRBD2 on 6 matching bases. V was clipped by 4 bases and J by 3 bases, with 15 bases between them. The V gene's germline CDR1 is SGHKS and CDR2 YYEKEE (reference sequence). The length of the CDR3 is 15 residues. CDR3 sequence reads: CASSLRLVGTDTQYF. The CDR3 DNA reads TGTGCCAGCAGCCTCCGACTAGTTGGGACAGATACGCAGTATTTT.

The chain combines TRBV6-1 with TRBJ2-5; maybe TRBD1 (5 bases). From germline, CDR1 is MNHNS and CDR2 SASEGT. The CDR3 totals 14 residues. The V and J ends lost 2 bases and 5 bases respectively, with 12 bases between them. DNA of the CDR3: TGTGCCAGCAGTGAACAGGGATGGTGGGAGACCCAGTACTTC. Translating it yields CASSEQGWWETQYF.

This chain connects TRBV6-2 or TRBV6-3 to TRBJ2-7, with 10 bases fitting TRBD1. V dropped 5 bases and J dropped 6; count of bases not matched to a gene: 7. CDR1 is MNHEY, CDR2 SVGEGT, per germline. This CDR3 is 14 amino acids long. The CDR3 is CASSTGTGVGEQYF. The DNA of the CDR3 is TGTGCCAGCAGTACGGGGACAGGGGTAGGCGAGCAGTACTTC.

The gene calls are TRBV5-1 and TRBJ2-5, with 10 nucleotides matching TRBD1. Germline-derived CDR1 and CDR2 are SGHRS and YFSETQ. This CDR3 region has 13 residues. V lost 3 bases, J lost 9 bases, and 5 bases stayed unmatched. CDR3 DNA: TGCGCCAGCAGCTCCGGGACAGGGGTTCCCCAGTACTTC. Protein: CASSSGTGVPQYF.

The rearrangement links TRBV7-6 to TRBJ1-6, with 9 nucleotides matching TRBD1. With V trimmed by 2 bases and J by 10 bases, 6 bases remained unmatched. This CDR3 has 15 residues. Germline CDR1 SGHVS, CDR2 FNYEAQ. The CDR3 here is CASSLRQGVGSPLHF. The CDR3 DNA reads TGTGCCAGCAGCTTAAGACAGGGGGTGGGGTCACCCCTCCACTTT.

The sample holds one count of this clone. Here the CDR3 reads CASSYPDISKDQPQHF. In DNA form, the CDR3 reads TGTGCCAGCAGTTACCCTGACATAAGCAAGGATCAGCCCCAGCATTTT. The rearrangement uses TRBV6-6 and TRBJ1-5; D is undetermined. Trimming took off 2 bases at V and 5 bases at J, with 16 bases between the two ends. The CDR3 contains 16 residues. The germline gives CDR1 MNHNY, CDR2 SVGAGI (reference sequence).

The table lists this clone with a count of one. This chain connects TRBV4-1 to TRBJ1-5, with D maybe TRBD1 (6 bases). There are 14 residues in the CDR3. The germline V gene encodes CDR1 MGHRA and CDR2 YSYEKL. Trimming stripped 4 bases from V and 7 bases from J, with 14 bases between. CDR3 bases: TGCGCCAGCAGCCGCAGGGGAGGAGGCCAGCCCCAGCATTTT. Translating it yields CASSRRGGGQPQHF.

The chain joins TRBV28 to TRBJ1-4; 9 bases fit TRBD1. The CDR3 is made up of 15 amino acids. Looked up from germline, CDR1 is MDHEN and CDR2 is SYDVKM. After removal of 3 bases from V and 6 bases from J, the junction contained 5 bases not matched to a gene. As DNA, the CDR3 is TGTGCCAGCAGTTTGCGGGGACAGGGATATGAAAAACTGTTTTTT. This codes for CASSLRGQGYEKLFF.

The chain employs TRBV19 and TRBJ1-3; D gene unclear. The CDR3 totals 15 residues. Trimming stripped 9 bases from V and 0 bases from J, with 15 bases between. Germline CDR1 is LNHDA and CDR2 is SQIVND (reference sequence). CDR3 nucleotide sequence: TGTGCCAGCAGATTTCAGGCCCACTCTGGAAACACCATATATTTT. As protein: CASRFQAHSGNTIYF.

The gene calls are TRBV7-2 and TRBJ2-5; TRBD2 aligns across 10 bases. The CDR3 runs 18 residues. In germline, CDR1 is SGHTA, CDR2 FQGNSA. Trimming removed 1 base from V and 2 bases from J; junction bases left unmatched: 10. The CDR3 is CASSLVPSGAGGQETQYF. CDR3 nucleotides: TGTGCCAGCAGCTTAGTGCCCTCGGGAGCGGGGGGGCAAGAGACCCAGTACTTC.

Remarks on this clone: A junction boundary mismatches the germline segment, possibly from a read error. This chain links TRBV18 with TRBJ1-2; 9 bases are shared with TRBD1. The CDR3 has 13 amino acids. The germline gives CDR1 KGHSH, CDR2 LQKENI. For the CDR3, the DNA is TGTGCCAGCTCTCCACAGGGGGCGTATGGCTACACCTTC. It encodes CASSPQGAYGYTF.

The CDR3 DNA follows: TGTGCCAGCATGAAATCGAGCGGGGGGAGCTATGAGCAGTTCTTC. Protein product: CASMKSSGGSYEQFF. The chain couples TRBV6-4 to TRBJ2-1, with 9 bases fitting TRBD2. The CDR3 loop spans 15 amino acids. CDR1 MRHNA and CDR2 SNTAGT come from the germline V gene. The trim removed 7 bases at V and 8 bases at J, leaving 12 bases unmatched.

The chain carries TRBV28 and TRBJ2-7; 8 positions agree with TRBD1. Germline CDR1 MDHEN, CDR2 SYDVKM. CDR3 length: 14 amino acids. After removal of 7 bases from V and 0 bases from J, the junction contained 5 bases not matched to a gene. The CDR3, as DNA: TGTGCCAGCAATGCGGGACAGGTCTCCTACGAGCAGTACTTC. This codes for CASNAGQVSYEQYF.

V and J are TRBV30 and TRBJ1-4; perhaps TRBD1 as D (6 bases). Trimming removed 0 bases from V and 7 bases from J, with 12 bases in between. There are 14 residues in the CDR3. CDR1 and CDR2 from the germline V gene are GTSNPN and SVGIG (reference sequence). The CDR3 DNA reads as TGTGCCTGGAGTGTAGCCAGGGGTCGTGAAAAACTGTTTTTT. Its protein is CAWSVARGREKLFF.

The rearrangement joins TRBV5-5 to TRBJ2-5; the D gene is possibly TRBD1 (5 bases). V lost 0 bases, J lost 4 bases, and 10 bases lay in between. Germline values: CDR1 SGHKS, CDR2 YYEKEE (reference sequence). The CDR3 has 14 residues. This chain's CDR3 is CASSLVWGPETQYF. DNA of the CDR3: TGTGCCAGCAGCTTGGTGTGGGGCCCAGAGACCCAGTACTTC.

The chain uses TRBV28 and TRBJ2-1, with a weak D call TRBD2 (6 bases). The CDR3 has 17 residues. The V end was cut by 7 bases, the J end by 1 base, with 20 bases between. The germline gives CDR1 MDHEN, CDR2 SYDVKM. As DNA, the CDR3 is TGTGCCAGCACCCCAATTAGCGGCAGAGCATCCTACAATGAGCAGTTCTTC. As protein: CASTPISGRASYNEQFF.

This chain joins TRBV9 and TRBJ2-6; the D call may be TRBD1 or TRBD2 (5 bases each). The germline V and J ends were trimmed by 4 bases and 0 bases, with 11 bases remaining between them. CDR3 length: 16 residues. Germline CDR1 is SGDLS and CDR2 is YYNGEE. CDR3 DNA: TGTGCCAGCAGCCGGGACGTTAACTCTGGGGCCAACGTCCTGACTTTC. It codes for CASSRDVNSGANVLTF.

This chain connects TRBV5-4 to TRBJ1-5; perhaps TRBD1 as D (5 bases). V was trimmed by 0 bases and J by 7 bases, leaving 8 bases between them. CDR3 length: 13 residues. Germline lookup yields CDR1 SGHNT and CDR2 YYREEE (reference sequence). In DNA, the CDR3 is TGTGCCAGCAGCTTGGACGACAGACAGCCCCAGCATTTT. This sequence encodes CASSLDDRQPQHF.

The rearrangement uses TRBV24-1 and TRBJ1-5; D gene ambiguous. In germline, CDR1 is KGHDR, CDR2 SFDVKD. V was trimmed by 3 bases and J by 4 bases, leaving 9 bases between them. CDR3 length: 14 residues. CDR3 amino acids: CATSDPGSNQPQHF. The DNA of the CDR3 is TGTGCCACCAGTGATCCCGGGTCTAATCAGCCCCAGCATTTT.

The J gene is TRBJ2-3, the V gene TRBV5-6, with unresolved D. V was cut by 2 bases and J by 10 bases, with 20 bases left in between. The CDR3 sequence is 15 residues long. Germline assignment: CDR1 SGHDT and CDR2 YYEEEE. The CDR3 protein is CASSLSSSAHWAQYF. The CDR3 coding sequence is TGTGCCAGCAGCTTAAGCTCATCCGCGCACTGGGCGCAGTATTTT.